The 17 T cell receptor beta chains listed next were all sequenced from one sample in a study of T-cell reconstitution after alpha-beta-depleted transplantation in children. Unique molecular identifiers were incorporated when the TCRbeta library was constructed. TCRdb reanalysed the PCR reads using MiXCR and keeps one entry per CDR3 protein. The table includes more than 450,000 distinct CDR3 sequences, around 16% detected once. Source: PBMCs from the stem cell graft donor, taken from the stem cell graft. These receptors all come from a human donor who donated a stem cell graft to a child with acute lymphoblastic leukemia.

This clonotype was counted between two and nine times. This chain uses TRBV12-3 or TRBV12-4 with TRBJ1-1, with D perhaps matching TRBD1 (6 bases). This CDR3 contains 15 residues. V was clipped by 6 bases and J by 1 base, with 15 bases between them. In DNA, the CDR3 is TGTGCCAGCAGCGACCCTGAGGGGGGGAACACTGAAGCTTTCTTT. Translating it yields CASSDPEGGNTEAFF.

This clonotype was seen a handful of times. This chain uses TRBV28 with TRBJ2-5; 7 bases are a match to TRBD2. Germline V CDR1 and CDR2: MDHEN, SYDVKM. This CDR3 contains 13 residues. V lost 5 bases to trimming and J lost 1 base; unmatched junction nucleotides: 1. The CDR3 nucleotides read TGTGCCAGCAGTGCGGGGGTCCAAGAGACCCAGTACTTC. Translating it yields CASSAGVQETQYF.

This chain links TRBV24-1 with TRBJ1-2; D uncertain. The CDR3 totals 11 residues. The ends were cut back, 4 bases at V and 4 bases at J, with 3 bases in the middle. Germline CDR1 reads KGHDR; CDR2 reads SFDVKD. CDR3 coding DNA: TGTGCCACCAGTGAGGGCTATGGCTACACCTTC. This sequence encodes CATSEGYGYTF.

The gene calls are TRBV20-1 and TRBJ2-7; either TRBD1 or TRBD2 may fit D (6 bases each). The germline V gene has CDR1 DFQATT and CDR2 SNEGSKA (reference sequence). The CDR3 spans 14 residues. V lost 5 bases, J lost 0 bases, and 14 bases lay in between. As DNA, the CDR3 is TGCAGTGCTTCCCACGGGGGCTCCTCCTACGAGCAGTACTTC. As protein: CSASHGGSSYEQYF.

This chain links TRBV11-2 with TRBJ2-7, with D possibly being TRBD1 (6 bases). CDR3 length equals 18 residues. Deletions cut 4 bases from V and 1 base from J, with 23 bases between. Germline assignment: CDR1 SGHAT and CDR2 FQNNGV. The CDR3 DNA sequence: TGTGCCAGCAGCTCCCGGACAGCGTCTGGGTGGGCATCCTACGAGCAGTACTTC. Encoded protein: CASSSRTASGWASYEQYF.

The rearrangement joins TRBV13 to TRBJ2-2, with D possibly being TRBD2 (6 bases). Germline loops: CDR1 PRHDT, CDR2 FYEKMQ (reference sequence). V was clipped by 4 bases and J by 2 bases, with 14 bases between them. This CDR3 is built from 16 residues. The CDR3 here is CASSSPREINTGELFF. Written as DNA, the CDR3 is TGTGCCAGCAGCTCACCACGGGAGATTAACACCGGGGAGCTGTTTTTT. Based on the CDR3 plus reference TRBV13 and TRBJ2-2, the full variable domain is AAGVIQSPRHLIKEKRETATLKCYPIPRHDTVYWYQQGPGQDPQFLISFYEKMQSDKGSIPDRFSAQQFSDYHSELNMSSLELGDSALYFCASSSPREINTGELFFGEGSRLTVL.

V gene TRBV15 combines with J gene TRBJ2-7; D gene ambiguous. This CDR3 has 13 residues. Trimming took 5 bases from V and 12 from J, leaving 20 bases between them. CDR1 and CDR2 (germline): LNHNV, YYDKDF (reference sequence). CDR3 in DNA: TGTGCCACCAGCCCGGAAGGTACTACATTTTGGTACTTC. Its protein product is CATSPEGTTFWYF.

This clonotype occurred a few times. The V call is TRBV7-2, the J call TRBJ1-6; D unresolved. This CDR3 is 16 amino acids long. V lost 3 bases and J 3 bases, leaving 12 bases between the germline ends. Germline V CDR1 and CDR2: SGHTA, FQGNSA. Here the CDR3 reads CASSLDAWGYNSPLHF. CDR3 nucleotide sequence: TGTGCCAGCAGCTTGGACGCGTGGGGCTATAATTCACCCCTCCACTTT.

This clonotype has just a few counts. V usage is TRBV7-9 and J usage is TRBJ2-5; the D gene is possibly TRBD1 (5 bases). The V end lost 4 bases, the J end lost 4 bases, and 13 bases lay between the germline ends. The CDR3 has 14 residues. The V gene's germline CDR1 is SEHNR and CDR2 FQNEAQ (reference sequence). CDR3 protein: CASSSYDSRETQYF. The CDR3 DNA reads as TGTGCCAGCAGCTCCTATGACAGTAGAGAGACCCAGTACTTC.

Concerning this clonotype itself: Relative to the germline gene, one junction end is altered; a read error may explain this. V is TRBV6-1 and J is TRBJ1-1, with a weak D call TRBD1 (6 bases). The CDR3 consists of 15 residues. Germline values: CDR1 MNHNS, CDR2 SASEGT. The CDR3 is CGSLKGGQIPLEAFF. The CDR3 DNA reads TGTGGCAGCCTCAAAGGAGGACAGATACCACTTGAAGCTTTCTTT.

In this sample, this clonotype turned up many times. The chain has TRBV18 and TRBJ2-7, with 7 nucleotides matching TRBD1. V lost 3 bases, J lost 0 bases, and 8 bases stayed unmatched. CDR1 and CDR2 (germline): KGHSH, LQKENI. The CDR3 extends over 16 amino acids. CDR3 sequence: CASSPLRQGASYEQYF. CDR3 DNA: TGTGCCAGCTCACCTCTACGACAGGGAGCCTCCTACGAGCAGTACTTC.

CDR3 bases: TGTGCCAGCAGCGTAGCGGGATCTGGGGAGGCAGATACGCAGTATTTT. Translating gives CASSVAGSGEADTQYF. This chain connects TRBV9 to TRBJ2-3, with a tentative D call TRBD2 (6 bases). Germline V gene lookup returns CDR1 SGDLS and CDR2 YYNGEE. Trimming pared 0 bases from V and 4 bases from J, leaving 15 bases between. The length of the CDR3 is 16 residues.

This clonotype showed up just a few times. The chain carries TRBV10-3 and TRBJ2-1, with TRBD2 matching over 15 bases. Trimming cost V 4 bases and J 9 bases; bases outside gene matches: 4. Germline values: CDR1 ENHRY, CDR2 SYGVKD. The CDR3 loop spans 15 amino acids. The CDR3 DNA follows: TGTGCCATCAGTGGGACTAGCGGGAGGGTAGGTGAGCAGTTCTTC. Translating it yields CAISGTSGRVGEQFF.

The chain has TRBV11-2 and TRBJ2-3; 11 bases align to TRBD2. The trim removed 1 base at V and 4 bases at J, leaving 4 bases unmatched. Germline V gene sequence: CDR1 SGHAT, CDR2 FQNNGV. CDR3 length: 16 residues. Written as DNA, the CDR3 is TGTGCCAGCAGCTTAGCAGGGACTAGCGGCTCAGATACGCAGTATTTT. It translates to CASSLAGTSGSDTQYF.

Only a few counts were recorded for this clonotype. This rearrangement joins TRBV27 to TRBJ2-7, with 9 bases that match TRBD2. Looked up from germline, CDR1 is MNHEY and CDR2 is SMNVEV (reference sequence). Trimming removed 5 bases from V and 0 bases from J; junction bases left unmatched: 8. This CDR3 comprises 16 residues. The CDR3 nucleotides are TGTGCCAGCAGTGAGGTAGCGGGAGCCATCTCCTACGAGCAGTACTTC. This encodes CASSEVAGAISYEQYF.

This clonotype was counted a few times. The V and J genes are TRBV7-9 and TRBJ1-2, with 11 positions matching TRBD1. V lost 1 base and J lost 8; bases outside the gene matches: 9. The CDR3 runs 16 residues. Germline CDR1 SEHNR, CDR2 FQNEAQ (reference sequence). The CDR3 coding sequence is TGTGCCAGCAGCTTAGTATATGCGGGACAGGGGGAAGGCTACACCTTC. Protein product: CASSLVYAGQGEGYTF. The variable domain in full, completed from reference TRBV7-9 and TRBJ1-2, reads DTGVSQNPRHKITKRGQNVTFRCDPISEHNRLYWYRQTLGQGPEFLTYFQNEAQLEKSRLLSDRFSAERPKGSFSTLEIQRTEQGDSAMYLCASSLVYAGQGEGYTFGSGTRLTVV.

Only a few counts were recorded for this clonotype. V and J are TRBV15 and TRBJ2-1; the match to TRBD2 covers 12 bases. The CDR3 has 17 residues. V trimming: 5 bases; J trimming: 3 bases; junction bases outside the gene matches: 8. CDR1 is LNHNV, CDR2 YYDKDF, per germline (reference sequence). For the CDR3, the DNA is TGTGCCACCAGCGTACCGACTAGCGGGAGCTACTACAATGAGCAGTTCTTC. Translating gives CATSVPTSGSYYNEQFF.